The following is a T cell receptor beta chain sequence with its context. Its target is not known. Measured with immunoSEQ multiplex PCR; TCRdb has only the in-frame clones, and not every one. The sample has about 200,000 clones; over 85% are singletons. This sample is part of a study of T cell responses to AZD1222 COVID-19 vaccine. Study findings and constraints: Scientists sampled the repertoires only once the peak T cell response had passed. Spike-specific TCR breadth and depth went up after people got two AZD1222 doses. Donors were mostly white British, more females; clonal diversity possibly underestimated.

The V and J ends lost 2 bases and 3 bases respectively, with 16 bases between them. This CDR3 comprises 16 residues. CDR1 and CDR2 from the germline V gene are SGHAT and FQDESV (reference sequence). The chain carries TRBV11-1 and TRBJ1-2; D unresolved. This sequence originates from an adult who received the AZD1222 COVID-19 vaccine. Sequencing used peripheral blood, obtained 28 days after the second AZD1222 dose. The DNA of the CDR3 is TGTGCCAGCAGCTTACCGGGCCCTGCTCAATACTATGGCTACACCTTC. It is translated as CASSLPGPAQYYGYTF.